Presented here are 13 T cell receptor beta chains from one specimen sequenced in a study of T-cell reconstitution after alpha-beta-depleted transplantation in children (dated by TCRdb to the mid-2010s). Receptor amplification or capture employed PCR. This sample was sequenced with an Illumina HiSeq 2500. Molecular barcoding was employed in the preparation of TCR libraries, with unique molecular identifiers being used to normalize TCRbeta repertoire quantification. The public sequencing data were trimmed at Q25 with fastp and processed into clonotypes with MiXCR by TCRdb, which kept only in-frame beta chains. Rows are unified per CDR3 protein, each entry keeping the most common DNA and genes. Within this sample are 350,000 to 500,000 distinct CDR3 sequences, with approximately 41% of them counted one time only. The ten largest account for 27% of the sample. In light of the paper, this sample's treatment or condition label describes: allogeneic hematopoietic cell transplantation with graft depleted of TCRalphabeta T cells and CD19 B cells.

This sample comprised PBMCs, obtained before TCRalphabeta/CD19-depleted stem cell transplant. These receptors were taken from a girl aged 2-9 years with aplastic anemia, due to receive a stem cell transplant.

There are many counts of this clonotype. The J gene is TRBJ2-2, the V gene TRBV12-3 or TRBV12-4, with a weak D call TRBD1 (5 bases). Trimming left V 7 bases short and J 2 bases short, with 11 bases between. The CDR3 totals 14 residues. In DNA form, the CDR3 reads TGTGCCAGCAAGACGACAGCTAACACCGGGGAGCTGTTTTTT. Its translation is CASKTTANTGELFF.

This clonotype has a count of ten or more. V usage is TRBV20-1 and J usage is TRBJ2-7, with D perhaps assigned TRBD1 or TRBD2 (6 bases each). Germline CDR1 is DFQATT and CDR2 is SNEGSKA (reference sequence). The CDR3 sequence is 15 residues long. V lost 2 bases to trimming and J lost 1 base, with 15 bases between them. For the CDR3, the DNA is TGCAGTGCTAGATCGTACGGAGGGGGATCCTACGAGCAGTACTTC. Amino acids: CSARSYGGGSYEQYF.

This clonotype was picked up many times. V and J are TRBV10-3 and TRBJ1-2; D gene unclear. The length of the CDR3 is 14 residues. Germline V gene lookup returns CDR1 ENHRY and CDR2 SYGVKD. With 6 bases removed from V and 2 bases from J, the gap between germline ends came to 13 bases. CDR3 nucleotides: TGTGCCATCAGCCGGGAGTCCGTCAACTATGGCTACACCTTC. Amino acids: CAISRESVNYGYTF.

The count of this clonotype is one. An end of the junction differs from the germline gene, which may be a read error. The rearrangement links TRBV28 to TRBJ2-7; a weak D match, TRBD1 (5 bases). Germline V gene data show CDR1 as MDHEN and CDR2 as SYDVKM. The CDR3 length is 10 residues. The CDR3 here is CASSFQGPGF. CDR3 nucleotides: TGTGCCAGCAGTTTCCAGGGTCCGGGTTTC.

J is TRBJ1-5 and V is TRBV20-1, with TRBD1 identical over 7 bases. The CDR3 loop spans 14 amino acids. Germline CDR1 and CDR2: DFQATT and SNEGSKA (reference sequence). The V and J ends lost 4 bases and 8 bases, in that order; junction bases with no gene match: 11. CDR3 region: CSAIGGRWEKPQHF. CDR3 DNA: TGCAGTGCTATAGGGGGCAGATGGGAAAAGCCCCAGCATTTT.

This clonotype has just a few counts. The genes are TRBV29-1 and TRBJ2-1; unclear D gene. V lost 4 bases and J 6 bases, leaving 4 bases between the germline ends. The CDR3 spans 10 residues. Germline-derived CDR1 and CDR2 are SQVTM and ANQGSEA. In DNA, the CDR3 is TGCAGCGTTGTGACCAATGAGCAGTTCTTC. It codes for CSVVTNEQFF.

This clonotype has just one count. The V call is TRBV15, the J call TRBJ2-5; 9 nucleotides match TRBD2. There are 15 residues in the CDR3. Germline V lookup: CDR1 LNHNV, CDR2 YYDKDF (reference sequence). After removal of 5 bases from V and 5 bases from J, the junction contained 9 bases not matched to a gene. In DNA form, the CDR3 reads TGTGCCACCAGCGGTATAGCGGGGGATGGGGAGACCCAGTACTTC. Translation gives CATSGIAGDGETQYF. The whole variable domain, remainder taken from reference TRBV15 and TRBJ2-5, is DAMVIQNPRYQVTQFGKPVTLSCSQTLNHNVMYWYQQKSSQAPKLLFHYYDKDFNNEADTPDNFQSRRPNTSFCFLDIRSPGLGDTAMYLCATSGIAGDGETQYFGPGTRLLVL.

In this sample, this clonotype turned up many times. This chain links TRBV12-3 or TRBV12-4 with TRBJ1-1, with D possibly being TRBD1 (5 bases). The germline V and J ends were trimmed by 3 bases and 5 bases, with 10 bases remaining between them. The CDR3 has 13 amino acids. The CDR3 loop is CASSLGPGTEAFF. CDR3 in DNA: TGTGCCAGCAGTTTGGGGCCAGGGACTGAAGCTTTCTTT.

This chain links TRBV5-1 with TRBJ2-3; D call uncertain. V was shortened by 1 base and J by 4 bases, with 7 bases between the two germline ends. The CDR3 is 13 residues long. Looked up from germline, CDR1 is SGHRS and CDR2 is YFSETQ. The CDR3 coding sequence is TGCGCCAGCAGCTTGCGGCGGTCAGATACGCAGTATTTT. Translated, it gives CASSLRRSDTQYF.

The DNA of the CDR3 is TGTGCCACCAGCACCAACAACTACGAGCAGTACTTC. As protein: CATSTNNYEQYF. V gene TRBV15 combines with J gene TRBJ2-7, with D hard to call. Germline values: CDR1 LNHNV, CDR2 YYDKDF (reference sequence). V was pared by 4 bases and J by 3 bases, with 7 bases between. CDR3 size: 12 residues.

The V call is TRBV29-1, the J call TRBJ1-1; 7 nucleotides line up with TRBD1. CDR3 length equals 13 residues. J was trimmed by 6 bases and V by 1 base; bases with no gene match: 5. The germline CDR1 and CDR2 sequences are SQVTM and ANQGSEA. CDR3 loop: CSVEVVGTAEAFF. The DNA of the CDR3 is TGCAGCGTTGAAGTCGTCGGGACAGCTGAAGCTTTCTTT.

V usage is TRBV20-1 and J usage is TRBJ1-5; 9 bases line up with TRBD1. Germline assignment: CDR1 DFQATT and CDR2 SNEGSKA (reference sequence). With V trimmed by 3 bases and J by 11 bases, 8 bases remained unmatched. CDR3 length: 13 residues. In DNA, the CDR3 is TGCAGTGCTAGGGGACAGGGAGGCTCGGCCCAGCATTTT. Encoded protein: CSARGQGGSAQHF.

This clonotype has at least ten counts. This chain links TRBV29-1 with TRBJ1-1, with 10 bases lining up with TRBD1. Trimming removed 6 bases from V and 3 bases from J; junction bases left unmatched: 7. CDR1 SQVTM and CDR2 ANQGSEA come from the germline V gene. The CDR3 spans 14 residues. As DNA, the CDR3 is TGCAGCGTGGAGGGAGGACAGGGGGACACTGAAGCTTTCTTT. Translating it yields CSVEGGQGDTEAFF.